The T cell receptor (beta chain) described here comes from a study of OX40 agonist ivuxolimab in advanced cancers. The germline V gene has CDR1 MNHEY and CDR2 SMNVEV (reference sequence). Trimming removed 5 bases from V and 5 bases from J, with 18 bases in between. The CDR3 contains 15 residues. Here immunoSEQ multiplex PCR was the method, and the copy in TCRdb shows in-frame clones only, minus some. The sample consists of some 60,000 clones, under 85% of them appearing once. The source is an adult with an advanced solid tumor such as melanoma, head and neck, liver or kidney cancer. The sequencing used CD4+ or CD8+ T cells sorted from blood, collected in a trial of the OX40 agonist ivuxolimab. This chain joins TRBV27 and TRBJ2-5, with D unresolved. The CDR3, as DNA: TGTGCCAGCAGTCGCTATCATAGCCCTGGGGAGACCCAGTACTTC. This gives the protein CASSRYHSPGETQYF.